The 21 T cell receptor beta chains given below trace back to one sample, sequenced in a study of blood T cell repertoires in COVID-19. The table came from immunoSEQ multiplex PCR; TCRdb's copy has only in-frame clones and leaves some out. The sample shows about 150,000 clones, around 85% of them seen only once. The sequenced material came from peripheral blood. Receptor source: a man in his sixties with COVID-19, enrolled during active disease.

The chain has TRBV23-1 and TRBJ1-5; D not certain. TRBV23-1 is classed as an ORF, of uncertain function. V dropped 0 bases and J dropped 4 bases, with 10 bases sitting between them. There are 15 residues in the CDR3. The CDR3 reads CASSQSGSFNQPQHF. For the CDR3, the DNA is TGCGCCAGCAGTCAATCGGGGAGCTTTAATCAGCCCCAGCATTTT.

This rearrangement joins TRBV7-2 to TRBJ2-3, with TRBD1 as a possible D gene (5 bases). This CDR3 comprises 13 residues. Germline V gene data show CDR1 as SGHTA and CDR2 as FQGNSA. The V gene lost 4 bases and the J gene lost 11 bases, with 16 bases spanning the gap. The CDR3 DNA reads as TGTGCCAGCAGCTCCCAGGGAAACCGGAGGCAGTATTTT. Protein product: CASSSQGNRRQYF.

The rearrangement uses TRBV7-2 and TRBJ2-5; TRBD1 matches at 8 bases. With 3 bases clipped from V and 5 bases from J, the junction kept 5 bases outside the gene matches. Per germline, CDR1 SGHTA and CDR2 FQGNSA. The CDR3 is 14 residues long. The DNA of the CDR3 is TGTGCCAGCAGCTTTACCAGGGGGCGGGAGACCCAGTACTTC. Its protein product is CASSFTRGRETQYF.

The sample holds a few counts of this clone. The V gene is TRBV3-1 (or the pseudogene TRBV3-2), the J gene TRBJ1-6, with D perhaps matching TRBD1 (5 bases). The CDR3 has 14 residues. The germline V and J ends were trimmed by 1 base and 10 bases, with 11 bases remaining between them. Germline lookup yields CDR1 LGHDT and CDR2 YNNKEL (reference sequence). In DNA form, the CDR3 reads TGTGCCAGCAGCCAAGGTAGCGGGGCGTCACCCCTCCACTTT. It specifies CASSQGSGASPLHF.

This sequence joins TRBV6-5 and TRBJ2-7; D might be TRBD1 (7 bases). V was trimmed by 5 bases and J by 4 bases, leaving 18 bases between them. The germline V gene encodes CDR1 MNHEY and CDR2 SVGAGI. This CDR3 is 15 amino acids long. The CDR3 here is CASSPWGDRKYEQYF. Here the CDR3 DNA reads TGTGCCAGCAGTCCTTGGGGGGACAGAAAATACGAGCAGTACTTC.

The chain links TRBV11-3 to TRBJ2-5; perhaps TRBD1 as D (5 bases). Looked up from germline, CDR1 is SGHNT and CDR2 is YENEEA. The CDR3 has 13 residues. V was pared by 7 bases and J by 3 bases, with 12 bases between. The CDR3 here is CASKGPFKETQYF. For the CDR3, the DNA is TGTGCCAGCAAGGGGCCATTCAAAGAGACCCAGTACTTC. The full variable domain, its missing parts supplied by reference TRBV11-3 and TRBJ2-5, is EAGVVQSPRYKIIEKKQPVAFWCNPISGHNTLYWYLQNLGQGPELLIRYENEEAVDDSQLPKDRFSAERLKGVDSTLKIQPAELGDSAVYLCASKGPFKETQYFGPGTRLLVL.

V gene TRBV18 combines with J gene TRBJ2-7, with TRBD2 identical over 10 bases. The CDR3 covers 13 residues. Germline loops: CDR1 KGHSH, CDR2 LQKENI. The V segment lost 3 bases and the J segment 6 bases; nucleotides outside the gene matches: 2. This CDR3 reads CASSPSGRSEQYF. CDR3 coding DNA: TGTGCCAGCTCACCTAGCGGGAGGTCCGAGCAGTACTTC.

The chain carries TRBV6-2 or TRBV6-3 and TRBJ1-4; TRBD1 might be the D (5 bases). Trimming stripped 4 bases from V and 4 bases from J, with 22 bases between. Germline-derived CDR1 and CDR2 are MNHEY and SVGEGT. This CDR3 region has 18 residues. Written as DNA, the CDR3 is TGTGCCAGCAGTTTCCACCAATTCGACCAGGGCCATAATGAAAAACTGTTTTTT. Translation: CASSFHQFDQGHNEKLFF.

The chain joins TRBV5-4 to TRBJ1-4; 11 bases agree with TRBD1. CDR1 and CDR2 (germline): SGHNT, YYREEE (reference sequence). The CDR3 is 17 amino acids. V lost 4 bases and J lost 5; bases outside the gene matches: 10. As DNA, the CDR3 is TGTGCCAGCAGCCAAGGACAGGGGGCTGTGGGCAATGAAAAACTGTTTTTT. Residues: CASSQGQGAVGNEKLFF.

The chain uses TRBV27 and TRBJ2-2; tentatively, D is TRBD2 (6 bases). Germline V lookup: CDR1 MNHEY, CDR2 SMNVEV (reference sequence). Between the trimmed V and J ends, which lost 5 bases and 2 bases, there was a span of 12 bases. The CDR3 runs 15 residues. The CDR3 coding sequence is TGTGCCAGCAGTCCACGGCGGGGAAACACCGGGGAGCTGTTTTTT. The encoded protein is CASSPRRGNTGELFF.

The rearrangement joins TRBV9 to TRBJ2-2; D is unresolved. The length of the CDR3 is 15 residues. Germline V gene lookup returns CDR1 SGDLS and CDR2 YYNGEE. Trimming took off 4 bases at V and 6 bases at J, with 16 bases between the two ends. CDR3 DNA sequence: TGTGCCAGCAGCCCCTTGATTAGTGTGGCCGGGGAGCTGTTTTTT. Residues: CASSPLISVAGELFF.

CDR3 sequence: CASSHRDRSYGYTF. Written as DNA, the CDR3 is TGTGCCAGTAGTCACCGGGACAGAAGCTATGGCTACACCTTC. The V call is TRBV19, the J call TRBJ1-2; TRBD1 agrees at 7 bases. Germline V gives CDR1 LNHDA, CDR2 SQIVND (reference sequence). This CDR3 comprises 14 residues. J lost 4 bases, V lost 5 bases, and 7 bases had no gene match.

J is TRBJ2-1 and V is TRBV25-1; 11 nucleotides agree with TRBD1. CDR3 length equals 15 residues. The ends lost 1 base at V and 8 bases at J; junction bases unmatched: 4. CDR1 MGHDK and CDR2 SYGVNS come from the germline V gene. The CDR3 DNA follows: TGTGCCAGCAGTGAATGGGACAGGGGGTCCGATGAGCAGTTCTTC. The encoded protein is CASSEWDRGSDEQFF.

CDR3 loop: CSLLAGGPNEQFF. The CDR3, as DNA: TGCAGCCTGCTAGCGGGAGGGCCTAATGAGCAGTTCTTC. V usage is TRBV29-1 and J usage is TRBJ2-1; 12 bases fit TRBD2. After removal of 8 bases from V and 7 bases from J, the junction contained 6 bases not matched to a gene. The length of the CDR3 is 13 residues. Germline values: CDR1 SQVTM, CDR2 ANQGSEA.

This chain uses TRBV15 with TRBJ1-1; a possible D gene is TRBD1 (5 bases). V shed 9 bases and J shed 1 base, with 15 bases lying between them. The CDR3 consists of 14 residues. Germline V gene sequence: CDR1 LNHNV, CDR2 YYDKDF (reference sequence). This CDR3 is CATGRGDTNTEAFF. In nucleotides, the CDR3 is TGTGCCACGGGGCGTGGAGACACGAACACTGAAGCTTTCTTT.

The V call is TRBV19, the J call TRBJ2-1, with 11 bases that match TRBD2. Germline CDR1 and CDR2: LNHDA and SQIVND (reference sequence). V was pared by 2 bases and J by 2 bases, with 8 bases of the junction left unmatched. This CDR3 spans 18 amino acids. In DNA, the CDR3 is TGTGCCAGTAGTATACAAGGATTGACTAGCGGGACCTACAATGAGCAGTTCTTC. Translating it yields CASSIQGLTSGTYNEQFF.

V is TRBV4-1 and J is TRBJ2-7; TRBD1 aligns across 9 bases. Per germline, CDR1 MGHRA and CDR2 YSYEKL. The CDR3 contains 16 residues. V was clipped by 1 base and J by 3 bases; unmatched bases: 7. CDR3: CASSQGLRGQGYEQYF. The CDR3 DNA follows: TGCGCCAGCAGCCAAGGTTTAAGGGGACAGGGCTACGAGCAGTACTTC.

The V gene is TRBV7-2, the J gene TRBJ1-1; a possible D gene is TRBD1 (6 bases). V dropped 2 bases and J dropped 0 bases, with 7 bases sitting between them. The CDR3 has 14 residues. Germline assignment: CDR1 SGHTA and CDR2 FQGNSA. The CDR3 DNA reads as TGTGCCAGCAGCTTAAACAGGGTGAACACTGAAGCTTTCTTT. It yields the protein CASSLNRVNTEAFF. The full variable domain, completed using reference TRBV7-2 and TRBJ1-1, is GAGVSQSPSNKVTEKGKDVELRCDPISGHTALYWYRQSLGQGLEFLIYFQGNSAPDKSGLPSDRFSAERTGGSVSTLTIQRTQQEDSAVYLCASSLNRVNTEAFFGQGTRLTVV.

The chain joins TRBV6-2 or TRBV6-3 to TRBJ1-5; TRBD1 agrees at 7 bases. Germline CDR1 is MNHEY and CDR2 is SVGEGT. The CDR3 runs 16 residues. V shed 6 bases and J 1 base; nucleotides not matched to a gene: 9. DNA of the CDR3: TGTGCCAGCAGCGGACAGAGGGGGCAGAGCAATCAGCCCCAGCATTTT. Protein product: CASSGQRGQSNQPQHF.

The genes are TRBV11-3 and TRBJ2-5; D gene unclear. Germline loops: CDR1 SGHNT, CDR2 YENEEA. V lost 5 bases and J lost 0, with 16 bases in between. CDR3 length: 16 residues. The CDR3, as DNA: TGTGCCAGCAGCCTGATGACGGCAGGAAACCAAGAGACCCAGTACTTC. Translation gives CASSLMTAGNQETQYF. Drawing the rest from reference TRBV11-3 and TRBJ2-5, the complete variable domain is EAGVVQSPRYKIIEKKQPVAFWCNPISGHNTLYWYLQNLGQGPELLIRYENEEAVDDSQLPKDRFSAERLKGVDSTLKIQPAELGDSAVYLCASSLMTAGNQETQYFGPGTRLLVL.

V is TRBV11-3 and J is TRBJ2-1; the match to TRBD2 covers 8 bases. The CDR3 has 16 amino acids. Germline-derived CDR1 and CDR2 are SGHNT and YENEEA. The V segment lost 0 bases and the J segment 4 bases; nucleotides outside the gene matches: 5. The CDR3 sequence is CASSLEGTREYNEQFF. CDR3 coding DNA: TGTGCCAGCAGCTTAGAAGGGACTAGGGAATACAATGAGCAGTTCTTC.